One and the same sample provided the 8 T cell receptor beta chains below, sequenced in a study of human T cells and chemical hapten exposure. Time point here: patch test 1, 2 weeks after DPC sensitization. Sample treatment: therapeutic diphenylcyclopropenone sensitization with weekly scalp DPC. TCRdb called the RACE reads again in MiXCR, with one record for every CDR3 protein. The table records about 380,000 distinct CDR3 sequences, roughly 4.8% of them present only once. Source: whole blood, taken in connection with sensitization to the hapten diphenylcyclopropenone (DPC). These TCRs come from a woman aged 45 to 65 with alopecia areata. Some clones in this sample may be carry-over from other donors' samples.

This clonotype was seen only a few times. The chain joins TRBV29-1 to TRBJ1-1, with 8 bases lining up with TRBD1. V lost 6 bases to trimming and J lost 5 bases; unmatched junction nucleotides: 8. This CDR3 has 13 amino acids. Germline values: CDR1 SQVTM, CDR2 ANQGSEA. This CDR3 is CSVVRTGKTEAFF. CDR3 nucleotide sequence: TGCAGCGTCGTTAGGACAGGGAAAACTGAAGCTTTCTTT.

This clonotype occurred a few times. The rearrangement joins TRBV6-5 to TRBJ1-2; 8 bases are a match to TRBD1. Trimming removed 2 bases from V and 7 bases from J; junction bases left unmatched: 6. This CDR3 has 14 residues. Per germline, CDR1 MNHEY and CDR2 SVGAGI. The DNA for the CDR3 is TGTGCCAGCAGTTACGTCAGGGGGCGCGGTGGCTACACCTTC. Encoded protein: CASSYVRGRGGYTF.

This clonotype was recorded many times. The rearrangement uses TRBV7-2 and TRBJ1-5, with D hard to call. The CDR3 runs to 15 residues. The germline V gene has CDR1 SGHTA and CDR2 FQGNSA. Trimming removed 1 base from V and 0 bases from J, with 7 bases in between. The CDR3 DNA reads as TGTGCCAGCAGCTTAGAGGGTTTTAGCAATCAGCCCCAGCATTTT. As protein: CASSLEGFSNQPQHF.

The J gene is TRBJ2-3, the V gene TRBV6-5; D is uncertain. The length of the CDR3 is 15 residues. Deletions cut 6 bases from V and 0 bases from J, with 13 bases between. CDR1 MNHEY and CDR2 SVGAGI come from the germline V gene. The CDR3 DNA follows: TGTGCCAGCAGCTCCGGAAGTGCTAGCACAGATACGCAGTATTTT. It is translated as CASSSGSASTDTQYF.

This clonotype was seen only a few times. This chain links TRBV5-6 with TRBJ2-2; possibly TRBD2 for D (5 bases). Germline V lookup: CDR1 SGHDT, CDR2 YYEEEE. V lost 0 bases to trimming and J lost 10 bases, with 16 bases between them. This CDR3 spans 15 amino acids. The CDR3 spells CASSLEAVYTAELFF. The CDR3 nucleotides are TGTGCCAGCAGCTTGGAAGCGGTTTACACAGCGGAGCTGTTTTTT.

This clonotype was seen at least ten times. The gene calls are TRBV6-5 and TRBJ2-3; possible D gene TRBD1, 5 bases. CDR1 is MNHEY and CDR2 is SVGAGI in the germline V gene. CDR3 size: 14 residues. The V end was cut by 5 bases, the J end by 1 base, with 10 bases between. DNA of the CDR3: TGTGCCAGCAGTCATACAGGAGGCACAGATACGCAGTATTTT. Translating it yields CASSHTGGTDTQYF.

This clonotype was seen many times. This chain links TRBV6-5 with TRBJ2-3; 9 bases match TRBD2. Germline trimming cut 5 bases from V and 7 bases from J; bases unmatched to any gene: 13. This CDR3 spans 16 amino acids. Germline V gene data show CDR1 as MNHEY and CDR2 as SVGAGI. The CDR3 reads CASSPDGRGGRYTQYF. CDR3 nucleotides: TGTGCCAGCAGTCCCGACGGGCGGGGGGGCCGATATACGCAGTATTTT.

The chain recombines TRBV7-6 with TRBJ2-1; 12 bases map to TRBD2. Looked up from germline, CDR1 is SGHVS and CDR2 is FNYEAQ. CDR3 length equals 19 residues. V dropped 1 base and J dropped 6; count of bases not matched to a gene: 13. CDR3 residues: CASSLGTGRGLAGPNEQFF. The CDR3 region has the DNA TGTGCCAGCAGCTTAGGGACAGGGAGAGGACTAGCGGGACCCAATGAGCAGTTCTTC.